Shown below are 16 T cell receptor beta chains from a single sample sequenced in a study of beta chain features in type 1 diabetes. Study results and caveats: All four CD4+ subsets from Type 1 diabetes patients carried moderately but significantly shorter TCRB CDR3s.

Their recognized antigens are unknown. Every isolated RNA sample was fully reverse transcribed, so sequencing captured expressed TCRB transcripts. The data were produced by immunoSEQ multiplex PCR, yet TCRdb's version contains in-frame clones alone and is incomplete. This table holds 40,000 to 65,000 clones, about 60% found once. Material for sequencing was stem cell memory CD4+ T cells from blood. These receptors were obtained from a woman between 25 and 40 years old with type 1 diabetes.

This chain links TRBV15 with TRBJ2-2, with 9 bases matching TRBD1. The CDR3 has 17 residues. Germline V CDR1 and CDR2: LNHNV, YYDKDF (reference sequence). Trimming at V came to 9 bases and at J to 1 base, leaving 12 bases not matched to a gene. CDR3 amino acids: CATSGQGIWVNTGELFF. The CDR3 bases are TGTGCCACTTCGGGACAGGGTATTTGGGTGAACACCGGGGAGCTGTTTTTT. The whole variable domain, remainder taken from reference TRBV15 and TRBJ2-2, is DAMVIQNPRYQVTQFGKPVTLSCSQTLNHNVMYWYQQKSSQAPKLLFHYYDKDFNNEADTPDNFQSRRPNTSFCFLDIRSPGLGDTAMYLCATSGQGIWVNTGELFFGEGSRLTVL.

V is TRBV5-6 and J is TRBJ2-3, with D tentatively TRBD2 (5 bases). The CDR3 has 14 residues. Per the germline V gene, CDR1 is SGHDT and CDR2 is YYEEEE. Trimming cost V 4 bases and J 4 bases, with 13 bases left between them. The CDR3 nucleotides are TGTGCCAGCAGCCGATCCCGGACTGCAGATACGCAGTATTTT. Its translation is CASSRSRTADTQYF.

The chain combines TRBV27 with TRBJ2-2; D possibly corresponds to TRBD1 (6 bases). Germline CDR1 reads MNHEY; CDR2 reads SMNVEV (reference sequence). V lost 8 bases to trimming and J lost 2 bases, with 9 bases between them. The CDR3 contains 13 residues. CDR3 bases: TGTGCCAGCCGACAGGCTAACACCGGGGAGCTGTTTTTT. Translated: CASRQANTGELFF.

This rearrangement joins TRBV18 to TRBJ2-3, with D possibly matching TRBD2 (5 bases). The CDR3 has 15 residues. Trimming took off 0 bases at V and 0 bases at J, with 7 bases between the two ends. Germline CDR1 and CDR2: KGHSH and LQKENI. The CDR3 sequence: CASSPPERSTDTQYF. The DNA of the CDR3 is TGTGCCAGCTCACCACCGGAGCGGAGCACAGATACGCAGTATTTT.

CDR3 in DNA: TGCGCCAGCAGCCGCGGGGGACTCTCAAAGAGGCAAGAGACCCAGTACTTC. It specifies CASSRGGLSKRQETQYF. This rearrangement joins TRBV4-1 to TRBJ2-5, with 7 bases that match TRBD2. Germline CDR1 and CDR2: MGHRA and YSYEKL. The CDR3 spans 17 residues. V lost 4 bases, J lost 2 bases, and 13 bases stayed unmatched.

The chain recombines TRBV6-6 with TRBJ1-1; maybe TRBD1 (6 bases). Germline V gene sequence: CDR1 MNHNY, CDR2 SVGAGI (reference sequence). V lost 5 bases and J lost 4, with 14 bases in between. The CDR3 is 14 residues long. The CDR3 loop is CASSPGDRSTEAFF. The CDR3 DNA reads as TGTGCCAGCAGTCCAGGCGACAGGAGCACTGAAGCTTTCTTT.

The CDR3 here is CASSTAEDTEAFF. CDR3 bases: TGTGCCAGCTCAACGGCAGAGGACACTGAAGCTTTCTTT. This chain links TRBV18 with TRBJ1-1; D unclear. With 5 bases removed from V and 3 bases from J, the gap between germline ends came to 10 bases. From germline, CDR1 is KGHSH and CDR2 LQKENI. This CDR3 spans 13 amino acids.

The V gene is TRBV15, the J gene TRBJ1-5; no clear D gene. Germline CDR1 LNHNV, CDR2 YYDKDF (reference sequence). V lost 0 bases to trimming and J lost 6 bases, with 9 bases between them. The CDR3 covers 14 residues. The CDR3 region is CATSREADRQPQHF. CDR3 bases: TGTGCCACCAGCAGAGAGGCCGATCGTCAGCCCCAGCATTTT.

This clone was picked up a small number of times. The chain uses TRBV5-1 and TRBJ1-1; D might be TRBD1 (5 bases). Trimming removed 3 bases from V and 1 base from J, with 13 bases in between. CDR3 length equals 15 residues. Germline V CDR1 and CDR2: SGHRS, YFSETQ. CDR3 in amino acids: CASSWVFGANTEAFF. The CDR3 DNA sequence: TGCGCCAGCAGCTGGGTATTTGGGGCGAACACTGAAGCTTTCTTT. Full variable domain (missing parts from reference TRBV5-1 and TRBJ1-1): KAGVTQTPRYLIKTRGQQVTLSCSPISGHRSVSWYQQTPGQGLQFLFEYFSETQRNKGNFPGRFSGRQFSNSRSEMNVSTLELGDSALYLCASSWVFGANTEAFFGQGTRLTVV.

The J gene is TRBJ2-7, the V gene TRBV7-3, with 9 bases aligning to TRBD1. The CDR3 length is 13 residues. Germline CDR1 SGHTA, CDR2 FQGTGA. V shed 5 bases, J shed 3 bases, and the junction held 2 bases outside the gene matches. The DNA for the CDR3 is TGTGCCAGCAGCCCGGGACAGGGCTACGAGCAGTACTTC. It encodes CASSPGQGYEQYF.

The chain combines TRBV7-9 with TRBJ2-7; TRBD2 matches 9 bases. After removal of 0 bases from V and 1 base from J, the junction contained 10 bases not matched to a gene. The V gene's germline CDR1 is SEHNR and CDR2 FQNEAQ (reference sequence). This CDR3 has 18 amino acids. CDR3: CASSLAASGMGTSYEQYF. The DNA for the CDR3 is TGTGCCAGCAGCTTAGCGGCTAGCGGGATGGGAACTTCCTACGAGCAGTACTTC.

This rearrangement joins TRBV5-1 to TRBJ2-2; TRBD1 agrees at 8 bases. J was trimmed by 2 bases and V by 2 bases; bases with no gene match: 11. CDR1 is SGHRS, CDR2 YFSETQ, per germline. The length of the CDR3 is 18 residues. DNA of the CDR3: TGCGCCAGCAGCTTTTATGCAGGGGGCATATCAAACACCGGGGAGCTGTTTTTT. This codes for CASSFYAGGISNTGELFF.

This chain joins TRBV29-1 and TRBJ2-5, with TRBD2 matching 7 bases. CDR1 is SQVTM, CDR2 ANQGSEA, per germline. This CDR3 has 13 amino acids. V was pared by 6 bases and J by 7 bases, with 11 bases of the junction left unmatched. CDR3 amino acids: CSVTIRTRGTQYF. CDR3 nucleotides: TGCAGCGTCACTATTCGGACTAGGGGGACCCAGTACTTC.

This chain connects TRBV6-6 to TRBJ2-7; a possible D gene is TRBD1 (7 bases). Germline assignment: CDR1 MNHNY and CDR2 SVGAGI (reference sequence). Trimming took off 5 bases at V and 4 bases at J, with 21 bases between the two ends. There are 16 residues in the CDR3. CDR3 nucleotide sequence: TGTGCCAGCAGTCTACGGGAAGCGGGCAGGGGGTACGAGCAGTACTTC. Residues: CASSLREAGRGYEQYF.

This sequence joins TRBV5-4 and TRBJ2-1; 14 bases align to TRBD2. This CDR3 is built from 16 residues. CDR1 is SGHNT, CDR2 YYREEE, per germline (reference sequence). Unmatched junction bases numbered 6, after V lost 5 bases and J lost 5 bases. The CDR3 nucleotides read TGTGCCAGCAGTCCTATGACTAGCGGGAGGGACAATGAGCAGTTCTTC. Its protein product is CASSPMTSGRDNEQFF. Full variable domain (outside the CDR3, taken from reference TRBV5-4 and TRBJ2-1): ETGVTQSPTHLIKTRGQQVTLRCSSQSGHNTVSWYQQALGQGPQFIFQYYREEENGRGNFPPRFSGLQFPNYSSELNVNALELDDSALYLCASSPMTSGRDNEQFFGPGTRLTVL.

The CDR3 DNA reads as TGTGCCAGCAGCTTTCAGGGGGTAGATTATGGCTACACCTTC. Translating gives CASSFQGVDYGYTF. The chain combines TRBV5-6 with TRBJ1-2, with 7 nucleotides matching TRBD1. Germline CDR1 SGHDT, CDR2 YYEEEE. This CDR3 is built from 14 residues. After removal of 2 bases from V and 5 bases from J, the junction contained 6 bases not matched to a gene. The full variable domain, rest sourced from reference TRBV5-6 and TRBJ1-2, is DAGVTQSPTHLIKTRGQQVTLRCSPKSGHDTVSWYQQALGQGPQFIFQYYEEEERQRGNFPDRFSGHQFPNYSSELNVNALLLGDSALYLCASSFQGVDYGYTFGSGTRLTVV.